Listed here are 18 T cell receptor beta chains from one sample, sequenced in a study of T cells in Graves' hyperthyroidism and ophthalmopathy. Amplified TCR beta CDR3 regions came from RNA transcripts. The TCR CDR3 was amplified in a first-round RT-PCR using the HTBI primer set. TCRdb re-called the multiplex PCR reads through MiXCR, storing one row per CDR3 protein. The sample gives 550,000 to 600,000 distinct CDR3 sequences, 14% of which show up once; about 6.6% is in the top ten. Sequenced sample: blood. These receptors came from a woman under 30 with Graves' ophthalmopathy.

V usage is TRBV19 and J usage is TRBJ2-7, with D possibly being TRBD1 or TRBD2 (5 bases each). The germline V gene has CDR1 LNHDA and CDR2 SQIVND (reference sequence). V was trimmed by 6 bases and J by 6 bases, leaving 15 bases between them. CDR3 length equals 13 residues. The CDR3 bases are TGTGCCAGTAGCCCGGGACCGGTCGGCGAGCAGTACTTC. Protein: CASSPGPVGEQYF.

Notes on this clonotype: A much larger clone is a single base away; this may be a read error. The CDR3 is CASSETDPTANTF. The CDR3 DNA reads as TGTGCCAGCAGCGAGACAGACCCTACAGCGAACACCTTC. The J gene is TRBJ1-2, the V gene TRBV6-2 or TRBV6-3; a possible D gene is TRBD1 (5 bases). CDR3 length: 13 amino acids. CDR1 MNHEY and CDR2 SVGEGT come from the germline V gene. V was shortened by 6 bases and J by 12 bases, with 20 bases between the two germline ends.

This clonotype has a count of ten or more. The gene calls are TRBV24-1 and TRBJ2-1; tentatively, D is TRBD1 or TRBD2 (6 bases each). Deletions cut 4 bases from V and 9 bases from J, with 12 bases between. Germline loops: CDR1 KGHDR, CDR2 SFDVKD. The CDR3 spans 13 residues. The CDR3 loop reads CATSDLQGGEQFF. The CDR3 nucleotides read TGTGCCACCAGTGACCTACAGGGAGGTGAGCAGTTCTTC.

The chain joins TRBV5-6 to TRBJ2-7; 10 bases line up with TRBD2. J was trimmed by 5 bases and V by 4 bases; bases with no gene match: 6. The CDR3 extends over 14 amino acids. CDR1 SGHDT and CDR2 YYEEEE come from the germline V gene. CDR3 DNA: TGTGCCAGCAGCCTTACTAGCGGGACGAACGAGCAGTACTTC. Its translation: CASSLTSGTNEQYF.

Ten or more counts support this clonotype. The rearrangement joins TRBV7-9 to TRBJ2-5; D gene uncertain. This CDR3 has 11 residues. Germline V CDR1 and CDR2: SEHNR, FQNEAQ (reference sequence). V was clipped by 3 bases and J by 4 bases, with 3 bases between them. Here the CDR3 reads CASSFGETQYF. The DNA of the CDR3 is TGTGCCAGCAGCTTTGGAGAGACCCAGTACTTC.

This clonotype showed up many times. The chain recombines TRBV28 with TRBJ2-7; D remains unclear. The CDR3 sequence is 15 residues long. V was cut by 5 bases and J by 2 bases, with 16 bases left in between. The germline V gene has CDR1 MDHEN and CDR2 SYDVKM. Written as DNA, the CDR3 is TGTGCCAGCAGTATCTCTCTGGGCGGCGCCTACGAGCAGTACTTC. Protein: CASSISLGGAYEQYF.

Ten or more counts support this clonotype. This CDR3 is CAIARDSTSYNEQFF. The DNA for the CDR3 is TGTGCCATTGCCCGGGACAGTACCTCCTACAATGAGCAGTTCTTC. The genes are TRBV10-3 and TRBJ2-1, with TRBD1 identical over 7 bases. This CDR3 region has 15 residues. Germline values: CDR1 ENHRY, CDR2 SYGVKD. Trimming removed 9 bases from V and 0 bases from J; junction bases left unmatched: 8.

This clonotype was seen at least ten times. The chain uses TRBV27 and TRBJ2-3; 7 bases are a match to TRBD2. From germline, CDR1 is MNHEY and CDR2 SMNVEV (reference sequence). The CDR3 runs 17 residues. Trimming took 2 bases from V and 3 from J; bases not matched to a gene: 11. CDR3 protein: CASSLRAVAGVTDTQYF. The CDR3 bases are TGTGCCAGCAGTTTAAGGGCGGTGGCGGGAGTAACAGATACGCAGTATTTT.

The sample holds many counts of this clonotype. The chain joins TRBV28 to TRBJ2-6, with 9 bases identical to TRBD1. Germline lookup yields CDR1 MDHEN and CDR2 SYDVKM. The junction had 8 bases not matched to a gene; V was cut back by 4 bases and J by 4 bases. The CDR3 covers 17 residues. CDR3: CASSSQGASLGANVLTF. DNA of the CDR3: TGTGCCAGCAGTTCACAGGGGGCAAGCTTAGGGGCCAACGTCCTGACTTTC.

In this sample, this clonotype turned up many times. The chain employs TRBV10-3 and TRBJ2-4; 11 positions agree with TRBD2. CDR1 ENHRY and CDR2 SYGVKD come from the germline V gene. Unmatched junction bases numbered 12, after V lost 2 bases and J lost 6 bases. The CDR3 extends over 18 amino acids. CDR3 DNA: TGTGCCATCAGTGAGCCGACTAGGACTAGCGGGTTTAGAAACATTCAGTACTTC. Residues: CAISEPTRTSGFRNIQYF.

CDR3 in amino acids: CSARGTGAYNEQFF. CDR3 coding DNA: TGCAGTGCTAGAGGGACAGGGGCCTACAATGAGCAGTTCTTC. This rearrangement joins TRBV20-1 to TRBJ2-1, with TRBD1 matching 9 bases. The CDR3 has 14 amino acids. In germline, CDR1 is DFQATT, CDR2 SNEGSKA (reference sequence). V lost 1 base, J lost 2 bases, and 0 bases stayed unmatched.

Ten or more counts support this clonotype. V and J are TRBV30 and TRBJ2-5; D gene unclear. CDR1 is GTSNPN and CDR2 is SVGIG in the germline V gene (reference sequence). V was clipped by 1 base and J by 4 bases, with 4 bases between them. The CDR3 consists of 11 residues. CDR3 nucleotide sequence: TGTGCCTGGAGTGCGCTAGAGACCCAGTACTTC. Translating it yields CAWSALETQYF.

At least ten counts were recorded for this clonotype. CDR3 in amino acids: CASSRGQTFLGYTF. CDR3 in DNA: TGTGCCAGCAGCAGAGGACAGACGTTCTTGGGCTACACCTTC. The rearrangement uses TRBV11-3 and TRBJ1-2, with a weak D call TRBD1 (6 bases). The V and J ends lost 5 bases and 8 bases respectively, with 18 bases between them. Per the germline V gene, CDR1 is SGHNT and CDR2 is YENEEA. The CDR3 spans 14 residues.

The gene calls are TRBV29-1 and TRBJ1-5, with 9 bases that match TRBD1. This CDR3 is built from 15 residues. Germline CDR1 reads SQVTM; CDR2 reads ANQGSEA. The V segment lost 5 bases and the J segment 4 bases; nucleotides outside the gene matches: 9. In DNA form, the CDR3 reads TGCAGCGTTTATTTTACAGGGGGCGGGAATCAGCCCCAGCATTTT. As protein: CSVYFTGGGNQPQHF.

This clonotype was detected many times. The rearrangement uses TRBV6-1 and TRBJ2-1, with D maybe TRBD2 (6 bases). CDR3 length equals 14 residues. Germline V CDR1 and CDR2: MNHNS, SASEGT. V lost 8 bases and J lost 0, with 11 bases in between. CDR3 DNA sequence: TGTGCCAGCGAATTAGCGGCCTCCTACAATGAGCAGTTCTTC. Its protein is CASELAASYNEQFF.

The CDR3 region has the DNA TGTGCCAGCAGTTACTCACAGAGCAATCAGCCCCAGCATTTT. Translation: CASSYSQSNQPQHF. V gene TRBV6-6 combines with J gene TRBJ1-5; D not resolved. V was clipped by 0 bases and J by 1 base, with 4 bases between them. This CDR3 has 14 amino acids. From germline, CDR1 is MNHNY and CDR2 SVGAGI (reference sequence).

This clonotype appeared many times. The V and J genes are TRBV28 and TRBJ1-2; weak D call: TRBD1 (6 bases). This CDR3 has 17 residues. The V gene's germline CDR1 is MDHEN and CDR2 SYDVKM. V was pared by 6 bases and J by 8 bases, with 28 bases between. CDR3 DNA: TGTGCCAGCAGCCTTCCAGGGGACGGCCAGCTTGAGTCCGGCTACACCTTC. Translation: CASSLPGDGQLESGYTF.

This clonotype was found many times. The chain has TRBV20-1 and TRBJ1-1; D is possibly TRBD1 (6 bases). The CDR3 totals 13 residues. Germline lookup yields CDR1 DFQATT and CDR2 SNEGSKA (reference sequence). Between the trimmed V and J ends, which lost 2 bases and 5 bases, there was a span of 12 bases. The CDR3 sequence is CSARWGARTEAFF. In DNA form, the CDR3 reads TGCAGTGCTAGATGGGGGGCTCGAACTGAAGCTTTCTTT.